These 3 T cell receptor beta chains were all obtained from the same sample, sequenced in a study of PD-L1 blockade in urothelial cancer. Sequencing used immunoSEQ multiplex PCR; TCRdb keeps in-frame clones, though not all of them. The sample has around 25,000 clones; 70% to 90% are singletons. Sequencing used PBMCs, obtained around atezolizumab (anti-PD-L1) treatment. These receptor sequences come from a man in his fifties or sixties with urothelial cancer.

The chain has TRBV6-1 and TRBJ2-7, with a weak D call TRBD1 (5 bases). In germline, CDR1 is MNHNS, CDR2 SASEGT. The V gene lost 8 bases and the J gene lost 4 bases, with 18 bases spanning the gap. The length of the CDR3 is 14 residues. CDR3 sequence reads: CASQVTVYGYEQYF. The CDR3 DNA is TGTGCCAGCCAAGTGACAGTATACGGTTACGAGCAGTACTTC.

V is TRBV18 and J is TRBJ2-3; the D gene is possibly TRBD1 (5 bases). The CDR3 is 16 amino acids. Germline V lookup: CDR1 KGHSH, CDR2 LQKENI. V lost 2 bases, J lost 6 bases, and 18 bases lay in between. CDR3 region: CASSPNVQGRLDTQYF. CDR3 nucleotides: TGTGCCAGCTCACCAAACGTTCAGGGAAGATTGGATACGCAGTATTTT.

The CDR3 region is CASSSRGALNTEAFF. The CDR3 DNA follows: TGTGCCAGCAGCTCCAGGGGGGCTCTGAACACTGAAGCTTTCTTT. The genes are TRBV5-6 and TRBJ1-1, with 7 bases fitting TRBD1. Germline V gene sequence: CDR1 SGHDT, CDR2 YYEEEE. After removal of 3 bases from V and 0 bases from J, the junction contained 5 bases not matched to a gene. This CDR3 comprises 15 residues.